The sequence of this TCR beta chain was determined in a study of T cells after posttransplantation cyclophosphamide. Overall study findings and caveats: TRB overlap between skin or GI tissue T cells and blood was limited. After PTCy, TRB diversity resembled that of CNI/methotrexate controls. Donor CD8+ memory clones often dominated recipient blood repertoires at later times.

With respect to this clone: Its antigen is not known.

Data came from immunoSEQ multiplex PCR; TCRdb stores just in-frame clones and leaves some out. The sample has 45,000 or so clones, almost 95% seen once. With 7 bases removed from V and 7 bases from J, the gap between germline ends came to 16 bases. The germline gives CDR1 LNHNV, CDR2 YYDKDF (reference sequence). This CDR3 spans 14 amino acids. This related bone marrow graft donor gave peripheral blood on the day of marrow donation. The sample consisted of PBMCs. The clonotype originates from a woman aged 45-60 years in good health and a related stem cell transplant donor. The chain recombines TRBV15 with TRBJ1-4; the D is unclear. The DNA of the CDR3 is TGTGCCACCATGCCGGGTTCCTATGGTGAAAAACTGTTTTTT. It encodes CATMPGSYGEKLFF. The full variable domain, with the rest looked up from reference TRBV15 and TRBJ1-4, is DAMVIQNPRYQVTQFGKPVTLSCSQTLNHNVMYWYQQKSSQAPKLLFHYYDKDFNNEADTPDNFQSRRPNTSFCFLDIRSPGLGDTAMYLCATMPGSYGEKLFFGSGTQLSVL.